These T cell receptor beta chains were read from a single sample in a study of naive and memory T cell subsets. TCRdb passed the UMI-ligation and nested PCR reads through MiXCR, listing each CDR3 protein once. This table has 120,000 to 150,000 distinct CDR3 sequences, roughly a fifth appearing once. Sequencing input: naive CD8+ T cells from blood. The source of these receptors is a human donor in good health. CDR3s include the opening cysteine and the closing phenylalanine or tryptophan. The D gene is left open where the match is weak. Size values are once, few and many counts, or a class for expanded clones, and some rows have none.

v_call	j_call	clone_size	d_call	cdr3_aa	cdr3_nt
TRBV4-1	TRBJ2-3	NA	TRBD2	CASSLRTSGSLQDTQYF	TGCGCCAGCAGCCTACGAACTAGCGGGAGCTTGCAAGATACGCAGTATTTT
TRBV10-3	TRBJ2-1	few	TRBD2	CAISERGVQNYNEQFF	TGTGCCATCAGTGAGCGGGGGGTACAGAACTACAATGAGCAGTTCTTC
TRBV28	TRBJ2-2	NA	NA	CASSLWVGPNTGELFF	TGTGCCAGCAGTTTATGGGTAGGGCCGAACACCGGGGAGCTGTTTTTT
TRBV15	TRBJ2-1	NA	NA	CATSGLSYNEQFF	TGTGCCACCAGCGGGCTCTCCTACAATGAGCAGTTCTTC
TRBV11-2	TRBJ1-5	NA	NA	CASSFWGDSNQPQHF	TGTGCCAGCAGCTTTTGGGGTGACAGCAATCAGCCCCAGCATTTT
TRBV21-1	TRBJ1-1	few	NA	CASSKRQGYTEAFF	TGTGCCAGCAGCAAGCGACAGGGATACACTGAAGCTTTCTTT
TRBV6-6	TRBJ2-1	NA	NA	CASSYLSGIRYNEQFF	TGTGCCAGCAGTTACTTATCGGGCATCCGCTACAATGAGCAGTTCTTC
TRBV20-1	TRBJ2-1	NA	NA	CSARVPSSDPYNEQFF	TGCAGTGCTAGAGTCCCCTCTAGCGACCCCTACAATGAGCAGTTCTTC
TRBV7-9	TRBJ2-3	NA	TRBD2	CASSTTAAGVPDTQYF	TGTGCCAGCAGCACCACGGCCGCGGGAGTACCAGATACGCAGTATTTT
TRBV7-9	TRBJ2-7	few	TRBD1	CASSSDRGSSYEQYF	TGTGCCAGCAGCTCGGACAGGGGCAGCTCCTACGAGCAGTACTTC
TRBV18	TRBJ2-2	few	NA	CASSLNRNTGELFF	TGTGCCAGCTCACTTAACAGGAACACCGGGGAGCTGTTTTTT
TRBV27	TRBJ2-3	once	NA	CASTTSGAPDTQYF	TGTGCCAGCACCACCTCAGGGGCCCCGGATACGCAGTATTTT
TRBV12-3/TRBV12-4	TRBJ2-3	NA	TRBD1	CASSLGTADTQYF	TGTGCCAGCAGTTTGGGGACAGCAGATACGCAGTATTTT
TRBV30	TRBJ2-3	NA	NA	CAWDTGRFEPPDTQYF	TGTGCCTGGGATACTGGCCGGTTCGAACCACCAGATACGCAGTATTTT
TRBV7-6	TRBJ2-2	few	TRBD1	CASSQPGQGVPGELFF	TGTGCCAGCAGCCAACCTGGACAGGGAGTTCCCGGGGAGCTGTTTTTT